This T cell receptor (beta chain) is drawn from a study of cytomegalovirus exposure and HLA in healthy donors. Overall study findings and caveats: Among donors in an Asian-associated ancestry cluster, a later analysis reportedly found fewer N-insertions than the roughly 700-donor mean. CMV serostatus was the only recorded immune exposure for donors. The study labeled more than 150 TCR beta chains cytomegalovirus-associated.

CDR1 and CDR2 from the germline V gene are SGHDT and YYEEEE. The CDR3 contains 16 residues. Remarks on this clone: Its antigen is unknown.

The study ran its PCR with 60 Vbeta and 13 Jbeta primers. The assay was immunoSEQ multiplex PCR, and TCRdb's table has in-frame clones only and misses some. The table records a few hundred thousand clones, approximately 80% of them present only once. The source is a man aged 25-45 years in good health and CMV-seronegative. The rearrangement uses TRBV5-6 and TRBJ2-5, with TRBD1 matching 8 bases. The DNA end favors TRBJ2-7, so the J call may be wrong. The sample consisted of PBMCs. The CDR3, as DNA: TGTGCCAGCAGCGTTTATGGTCGACAGGGGATCCACGAGCAGTACTTC. Encoded protein: CASSVYGRQGIHEQYF.